This T cell receptor beta chain was retrieved from a study of radiation and T cells in renal cell carcinoma. The study's findings and limits: From baseline, blood top tumor clonotypes peaked at 2 weeks post-radiation.

Time point in this sample: blood 4 weeks post-SBRT, at nephrectomy. Treatment: 15 Gy SBRT to primary tumor, nephrectomy 4 weeks later. Nephrectomy followed 15 Gy stereotactic body radiation by 4 weeks. Clear cell pathology was present in this patient's renal cell carcinoma. Profiling relied on immunoSEQ multiplex PCR, and the TCRdb table lists in-frame clones only, not all of them. The sample has roughly 58,000 clones, about 80% seen once. Trimming removed 0 bases at V and 4 bases at J, with 12 bases between. The V gene's germline CDR1 is MNHEY and CDR2 SVGAGI. There are 15 residues in the CDR3. Of note for this clone: Antigen specificity is unknown.

The chain combines TRBV6-5 with TRBJ1-1, with unresolved D. The sequencing here drew on blood, taken from a patient whose treatment included radiotherapy and nephrectomy. The TCR sequence derives from a man aged 55 to 69 with renal cell carcinoma. The CDR3 bases are TGTGCCAGCAGTTACTCTCCCGGGGATGGCACTGAAGCTTTCTTT. Its translation: CASSYSPGDGTEAFF.